This T cell receptor (beta chain) was recovered during a study of cytomegalovirus exposure and HLA in healthy donors. Points from the study as a whole: Data from an earlier analysis indicated that most TCR beta V segments were productive either about 87% or about 30% of the time. Common viral pathogens (according to a later analysis) appeared linked to several of the most significant clusters. Per a later analysis, fewer than 20,000 TCR beta sequences showed association with HLA alleles at 0.05 false discovery rate.

Germline CDR1 SEHNR, CDR2 FQNEAQ (reference sequence). The V end lost 6 bases, the J end lost 10 bases, and 12 bases lay between the germline ends. CDR3 length equals 12 residues. Note on this clone: Its antigen is unknown.

PCR employed 60 Vbeta and 13 Jbeta primers. The authors' processing: Roughly 11 million shared chains were among the about 80 million unique TCR beta chains that a later analysis counted. Some clones are missing from TCRdb's copy, which holds only in-frame ones; the method was immunoSEQ multiplex PCR. V and J calls and clone size are as listed in that table; D and trimming were resolved from the DNA. The table lists some 190,000 clones, 87% of them singletons. Sequenced material: PBMCs. This sequence was found in a boy younger than 10 in good health and CMV-seronegative. The rearrangement uses TRBV7-9 and TRBJ1-4; D unresolved. CDR3 sequence: CASRKSGGKLFF. The CDR3 DNA reads TGTGCCAGCAGAAAGAGTGGTGGAAAACTGTTTTTT.